This TCR beta chain was observed in a study of T cell changes during pregnancy in multiple sclerosis. V lost 4 bases and J lost 0, with 9 bases in between. The CDR3 runs 13 residues. Per germline, CDR1 GTSNPN and CDR2 SVGIG (reference sequence). Libraries were prepared by immunoSEQ multiplex PCR; TCRdb keeps only in-frame clonotypes and omits some of them. The sample has around 40,000 clones, roughly 89% seen once. The chain combines TRBV30 with TRBJ1-1; unclear D gene. Sequencing was performed on CD4+ T cells from peripheral blood mononuclear cells, taken in the first trimester of pregnancy. This clonotype was obtained from a female donor with multiple sclerosis, enrolled in a pregnancy study. CDR3 protein: CAWTPFVNTEAFF. CDR3 sequence (DNA): TGTGCCTGGACCCCGTTCGTGAACACTGAAGCTTTCTTT.